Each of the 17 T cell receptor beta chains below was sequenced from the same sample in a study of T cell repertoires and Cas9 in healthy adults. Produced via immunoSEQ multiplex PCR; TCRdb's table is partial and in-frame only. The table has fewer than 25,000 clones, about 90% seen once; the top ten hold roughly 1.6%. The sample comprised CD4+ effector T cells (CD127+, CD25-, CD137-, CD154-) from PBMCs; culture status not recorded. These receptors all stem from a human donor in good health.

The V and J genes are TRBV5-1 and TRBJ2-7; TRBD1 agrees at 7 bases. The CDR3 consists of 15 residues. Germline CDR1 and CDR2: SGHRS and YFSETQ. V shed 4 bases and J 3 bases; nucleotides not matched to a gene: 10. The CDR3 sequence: CASSPGTAPFYEQYF. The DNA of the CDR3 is TGCGCCAGCAGCCCCGGGACAGCGCCGTTCTACGAGCAGTACTTC.

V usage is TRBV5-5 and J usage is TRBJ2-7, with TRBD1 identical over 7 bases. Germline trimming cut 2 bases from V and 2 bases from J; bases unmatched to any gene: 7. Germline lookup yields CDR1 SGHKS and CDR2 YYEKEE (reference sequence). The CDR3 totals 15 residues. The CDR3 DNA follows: TGTGCCAGCAGCTTCTCAGGGGGTCTACCCTACGAGCAGTACTTC. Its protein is CASSFSGGLPYEQYF.

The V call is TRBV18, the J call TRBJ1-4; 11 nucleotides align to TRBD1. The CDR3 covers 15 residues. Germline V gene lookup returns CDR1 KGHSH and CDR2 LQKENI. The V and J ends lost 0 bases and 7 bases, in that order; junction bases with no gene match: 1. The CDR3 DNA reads TGTGCCAGCTCACCACCGGGACAGGGGGGTGAAAAACTGTTTTTT. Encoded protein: CASSPPGQGGEKLFF.

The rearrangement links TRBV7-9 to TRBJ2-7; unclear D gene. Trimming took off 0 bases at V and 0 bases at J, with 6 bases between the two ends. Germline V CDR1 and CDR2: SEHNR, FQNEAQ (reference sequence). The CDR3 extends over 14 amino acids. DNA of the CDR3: TGTGCCAGCAGCTTAGCGGAGCCCTCCTACGAGCAGTACTTC. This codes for CASSLAEPSYEQYF.

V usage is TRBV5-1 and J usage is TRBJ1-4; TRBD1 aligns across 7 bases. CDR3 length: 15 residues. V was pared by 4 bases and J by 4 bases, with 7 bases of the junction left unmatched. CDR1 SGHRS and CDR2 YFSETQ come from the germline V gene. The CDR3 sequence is CASSATGSGNEKLFF. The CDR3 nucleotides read TGCGCCAGCAGCGCGACAGGGTCCGGTAATGAAAAACTGTTTTTT.

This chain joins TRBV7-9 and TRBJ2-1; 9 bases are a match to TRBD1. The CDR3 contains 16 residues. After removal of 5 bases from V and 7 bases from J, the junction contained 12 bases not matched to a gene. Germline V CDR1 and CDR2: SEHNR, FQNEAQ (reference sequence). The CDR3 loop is CASSTPGTGQRNEQFF. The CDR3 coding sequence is TGTGCCAGCAGCACCCCCGGGACAGGGCAGAGGAATGAGCAGTTCTTC.

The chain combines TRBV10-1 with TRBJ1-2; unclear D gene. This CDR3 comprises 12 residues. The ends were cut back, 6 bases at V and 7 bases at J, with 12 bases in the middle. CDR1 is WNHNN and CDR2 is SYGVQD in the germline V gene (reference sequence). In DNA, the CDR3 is TGCGCCAGCAGCCGCGACCGGAGTGGCTACACCTTC. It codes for CASSRDRSGYTF.

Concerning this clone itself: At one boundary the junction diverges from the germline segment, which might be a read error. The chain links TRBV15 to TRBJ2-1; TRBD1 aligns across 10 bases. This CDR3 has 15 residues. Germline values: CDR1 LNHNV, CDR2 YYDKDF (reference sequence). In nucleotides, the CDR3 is TGTGCCACCAGCAGAGATCAAGGTGGGGGACAGGGGAGGCTCTTC. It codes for CATSRDQGGGQGRLF.

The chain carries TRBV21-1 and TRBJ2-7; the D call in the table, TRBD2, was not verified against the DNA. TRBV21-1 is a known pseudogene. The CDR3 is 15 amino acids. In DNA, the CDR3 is TGTGCCAGCAGCGCACGGACTAGCGGCTCCTACGAGCAGTACTTC. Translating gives CASSARTSGSYEQYF.

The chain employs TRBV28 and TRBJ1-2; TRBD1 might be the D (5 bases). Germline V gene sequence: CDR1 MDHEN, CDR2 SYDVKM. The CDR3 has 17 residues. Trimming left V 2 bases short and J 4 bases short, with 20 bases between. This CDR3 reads CASSLQGGQTYGYGYTF. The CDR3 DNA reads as TGTGCCAGCAGTTTACAGGGCGGACAAACTTATGGCTATGGCTACACCTTC.

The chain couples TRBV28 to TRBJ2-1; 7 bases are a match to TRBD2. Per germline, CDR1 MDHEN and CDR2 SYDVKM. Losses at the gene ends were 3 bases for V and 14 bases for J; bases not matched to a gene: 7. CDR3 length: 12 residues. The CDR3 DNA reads TGTGCCAGCAGTTTGGCTAGCGGAAGGAAGTTCTTC. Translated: CASSLASGRKFF.

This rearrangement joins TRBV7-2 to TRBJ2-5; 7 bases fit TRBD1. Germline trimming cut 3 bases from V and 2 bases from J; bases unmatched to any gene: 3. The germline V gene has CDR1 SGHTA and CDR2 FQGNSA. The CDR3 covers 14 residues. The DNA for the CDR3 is TGTGCCAGCAGCTTCAGGGGGACACAAGAGACCCAGTACTTC. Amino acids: CASSFRGTQETQYF.

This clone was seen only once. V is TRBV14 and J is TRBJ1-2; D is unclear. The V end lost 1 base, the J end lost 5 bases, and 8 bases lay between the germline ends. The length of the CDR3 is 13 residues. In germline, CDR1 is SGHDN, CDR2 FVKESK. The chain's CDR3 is CASSQALRYGYTF. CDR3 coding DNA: TGTGCCAGCAGCCAAGCCCTAAGATATGGCTACACCTTC.

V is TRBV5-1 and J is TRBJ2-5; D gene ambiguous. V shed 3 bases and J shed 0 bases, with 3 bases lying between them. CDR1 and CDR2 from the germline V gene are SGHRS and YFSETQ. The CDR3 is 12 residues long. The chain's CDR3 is CASSSNQETQYF. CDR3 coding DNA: TGCGCCAGCAGCTCCAACCAAGAGACCCAGTACTTC. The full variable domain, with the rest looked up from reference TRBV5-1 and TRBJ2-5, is KAGVTQTPRYLIKTRGQQVTLSCSPISGHRSVSWYQQTPGQGLQFLFEYFSETQRNKGNFPGRFSGRQFSNSRSEMNVSTLELGDSALYLCASSSNQETQYFGPGTRLLVL.

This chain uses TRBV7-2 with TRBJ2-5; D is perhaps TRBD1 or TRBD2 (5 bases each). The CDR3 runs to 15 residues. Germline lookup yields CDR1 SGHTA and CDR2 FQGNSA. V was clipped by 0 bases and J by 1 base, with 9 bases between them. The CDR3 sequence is CASSLAKGPQETQYF. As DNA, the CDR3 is TGTGCCAGCAGCTTAGCTAAGGGACCCCAAGAGACCCAGTACTTC.

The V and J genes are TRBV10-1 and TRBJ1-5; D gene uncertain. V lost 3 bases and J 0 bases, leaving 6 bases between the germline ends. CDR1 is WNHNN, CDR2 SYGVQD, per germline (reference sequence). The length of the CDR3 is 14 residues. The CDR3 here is CASSDGSSNQPQHF. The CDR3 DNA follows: TGCGCCAGCAGTGATGGGAGTAGCAATCAGCCCCAGCATTTT.

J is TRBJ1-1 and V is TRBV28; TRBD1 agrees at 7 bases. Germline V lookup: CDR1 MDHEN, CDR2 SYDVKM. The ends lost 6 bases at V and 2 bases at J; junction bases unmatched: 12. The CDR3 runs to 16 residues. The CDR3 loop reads CASRMRQGGGNTEAFF. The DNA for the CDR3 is TGTGCCAGCAGAATGCGACAGGGAGGGGGAAACACTGAAGCTTTCTTT.